This T cell receptor (beta chain) was retrieved from a study of vaccination and CD4 T cells after COVID-19. With regard to this clonotype: No antigen is known for it.

An Oncomine TCR Beta short-read assay was used to sequence the DNA from cultured CD4+ T cells. MiXCR, run by TCRdb on the PCR reads, gives a single entry per CDR3 protein. The sample includes 6,000 to 9,000 distinct CDR3 sequences, approximately 33% of them seen just once. With V trimmed by 5 bases and J by 2 bases, 3 bases remained unmatched. The CDR3 has 14 amino acids. Germline loops: CDR1 SGHAT, CDR2 FQNNGV. Stated treatment: roughly 10-day PBMC culture with coronavirus spike peptide pools or control peptides (ViraFEST assay). CD4+ T cells of the unexposed donor were collected before the COVID-19 pandemic (2011-2018). Via ViraFEST, peptide pools expanded antigen-specific T cells before TCR sequencing.

The clonotype comes from a human donor in good health. Sequencing was done on a sample of CD4+ T cells from blood, cultured in vitro. The rearrangement links TRBV11-2 to TRBJ1-3; 7 bases fit TRBD1. The CDR3: CASSAQGAGNTIYF. The CDR3 DNA follows: TGTGCCAGCAGCGCGCAGGGGGCTGGAAACACCATATATTTT.